This TCR beta chain was captured by sequencing in a study of blood T cell repertoires in COVID-19. The overall study: T cells, B-cell-depleted T cells, or PBMCs provided the cDNA or gDNA that served as material.

Per the authors' pipeline: Estimates of nucleated cell counts were drawn from the amplification of reference gene primers. Data came from immunoSEQ multiplex PCR; TCRdb stores just in-frame clones and leaves some out. That table gives V, J and clone size, and the DNA gave D and trimming. The sample has about 210,000 clones, approximately 82% seen once. The CDR3 consists of 14 residues. Germline CDR1 LGHNA, CDR2 YSLEER. Unmatched junction bases numbered 6, after V lost 3 bases and J lost 6 bases. This clone was detected only once. The chain employs TRBV4-3 and TRBJ1-2; 8 nucleotides agree with TRBD1. This clonotype was sampled from a woman in her thirties or forties with acute or convalescent COVID-19. Sequenced material: peripheral blood. The CDR3: CASSHYRGSDGYTF. The CDR3 DNA follows: TGCGCCAGCAGCCACTACAGGGGGTCGGATGGCTACACCTTC.